The rows below give T cell receptor beta chains drawn from one sample of a study of blood T cells in healthy people across ages. From the 5' RACE reads, TCRdb called clonotypes with MiXCR, one entry per CDR3 protein. Here the sample spans 700,000 or so distinct CDR3 sequences, 22% being singletons. Sequenced sample: blood. These receptors were obtained from a man between 65 and 85 years old in good health. Each CDR3 is given with its conserved first and last residue. D genes are given only for firm matches. Not every row has a clone size; where given, it reads once, few, many or a size class.

CDR3: CASYQFRDGEAFF
DNA: TGTGCCAGCTACCAATTCCGGGACGGCGAAGCTTTCTTT
V: TRBV7-8
D: -
J: TRBJ1-1
size: few

CDR3: CASRPPTGGSGYTF
DNA: TGTGCCAGCAGACCCCCGACAGGGGGCAGTGGCTACACCTTC
V: TRBV6-5
D: TRBD1
J: TRBJ1-2
size: few

CDR3: CSVDSNSGNTIYF
DNA: TGCAGCGTTGACAGCAACTCTGGAAACACCATATATTTT
V: TRBV29-1
D: -
J: TRBJ1-3
size: few

CDR3: CASSQEQSSGRPCSYNEQFF
DNA: TGTGCCAGCAGCCAAGAACAGAGTAGCGGGAGGCCCTGCTCCTACAATGAGCAGTTCTTC
V: TRBV3-1
D: TRBD2
J: TRBJ2-1
size: few

CDR3: CASSLGQRQFF
DNA: TGTGCCAGCAGCTTAGGACAGCGCCAGTTCTTC
V: TRBV7-2
D: -
J: TRBJ2-1
size: -

CDR3: CASSLGTDYTEAFF
DNA: TGCGCCAGCAGCTTGGGGACAGACTACACTGAAGCTTTCTTT
V: TRBV5-1
D: -
J: TRBJ1-1
size: -

CDR3: CASSHTGLGQPQHF
DNA: TGTGCCAGCAGCCATACGGGACTGGGACAGCCCCAGCATTTT
V: TRBV4-2
D: -
J: TRBJ1-5
size: few

CDR3: CASSDTGGQETQYF
DNA: TGTGCCAGCAGCGATACAGGGGGCCAAGAGACCCAGTACTTC
V: TRBV5-6
D: TRBD1
J: TRBJ2-5
size: -

CDR3: CASSDRQNEQYF
DNA: TGTGCCAGCAGCGATCGACAGAACGAGCAGTACTTC
V: TRBV9
D: -
J: TRBJ2-7
size: few

CDR3: CASVPSPAYEQYF
DNA: TGTGCCAGCGTACCCTCCCCCGCCTACGAGCAGTACTTC
V: TRBV28
D: -
J: TRBJ2-7
size: -

CDR3: CSGASTDTQYF
DNA: TGCAGCGGGGCTAGCACAGATACGCAGTATTTT
V: TRBV29-1
D: -
J: TRBJ2-3
size: -

CDR3: CASSQDRGHVLTF
DNA: TGTGCCAGCAGCCAGGACAGGGGGCACGTCCTGACTTTC
V: TRBV12-3/TRBV12-4
D: TRBD1
J: TRBJ2-6
size: -

CDR3: CASSPAQGETQYF
DNA: TGTGCCAGCTCACCAGCCCAGGGAGAGACCCAGTACTTC
V: TRBV18
D: -
J: TRBJ2-5
size: -

CDR3: CASSWVYYNEQFF
DNA: TGTGCCAGCAGTTGGGTCTACTACAATGAGCAGTTCTTC
V: TRBV28
D: -
J: TRBJ2-1
size: -

CDR3: CSGLQGYGYTF
DNA: TGCAGCGGGCTACAGGGTTATGGCTACACCTTC
V: TRBV29-1
D: -
J: TRBJ1-2
size: few

CDR3: CSGRQGSKNIQYF
DNA: TGCAGCGGTCGACAGGGCAGCAAAAACATTCAGTACTTC
V: TRBV29-1
D: TRBD1
J: TRBJ2-4
size: few

CDR3: CSVEEAGGDTQYF
DNA: TGCAGCGTTGAAGAGGCGGGAGGCGATACGCAGTATTTT
V: TRBV29-1
D: TRBD2
J: TRBJ2-3
size: -

CDR3: CSAIPDSNYGYTF
DNA: TGCAGTGCCATCCCGGACAGCAACTATGGCTACACCTTC
V: TRBV20-1
D: -
J: TRBJ1-2
size: many

CDR3: CATRDDRDLKDTQYF
DNA: TGTGCCACCAGAGATGACCGGGACCTGAAAGATACGCAGTATTTT
V: TRBV2
D: -
J: TRBJ2-3
size: -

CDR3: CASSPLRQGEKLFF
DNA: TGTGCCAGCAGCCCGTTGAGACAGGGTGAAAAACTGTTTTTT
V: TRBV4-2
D: TRBD1
J: TRBJ1-4
size: many

CDR3: CASSLRGSGVRYNEQFF
DNA: TGTGCCAGCAGCTTAAGGGGAAGCGGGGTGAGATACAATGAGCAGTTCTTC
V: TRBV11-2
D: TRBD2
J: TRBJ2-1
size: -

CDR3: CASSTDWGTGELFF
DNA: TGTGCCAGTAGTACGGACTGGGGCACCGGGGAGCTGTTTTTT
V: TRBV19
D: -
J: TRBJ2-2
size: -

CDR3: CASSLGSGFYGYTF
DNA: TGTGCCAGCAGCTTAGGTTCAGGGTTCTATGGCTACACCTTC
V: TRBV7-2
D: -
J: TRBJ1-2
size: -

CDR3: CSARDPGGYQETQYF
DNA: TGCAGTGCTAGAGATCCAGGCGGGTACCAAGAGACCCAGTACTTC
V: TRBV20-1
D: -
J: TRBJ2-5
size: few

CDR3: CASSFNDPGYTF
DNA: TGCGCCAGCAGCTTTAACGACCCTGGCTACACCTTC
V: TRBV5-1
D: -
J: TRBJ1-2
size: few

CDR3: CASSLKQDRNTEAFF
DNA: TGTGCCAGCAGCTTAAAACAGGACAGGAACACTGAAGCTTTCTTT
V: TRBV13
D: -
J: TRBJ1-1
size: -

CDR3: CASSLVDYGYTF
DNA: TGTGCCAGCAGTTTAGTGGACTATGGCTACACCTTC
V: TRBV12-3/TRBV12-4
D: -
J: TRBJ1-2
size: -

CDR3: CASSRGRGVLEKLFF
DNA: TGTGCCAGCAGCCGAGGAAGAGGGGTCTTGGAAAAACTGTTTTTT
V: TRBV13
D: -
J: TRBJ1-4
size: few

CDR3: CASSGDRGYQPQHF
DNA: TGTGCCAGCAGTGGAGACAGGGGGTATCAGCCCCAGCATTTT
V: TRBV2
D: TRBD1
J: TRBJ1-5
size: few

CDR3: CAGSSRAGADAQYF
DNA: TGTGCCGGCAGCAGCAGGGCCGGAGCAGATGCGCAGTATTTT
V: TRBV12-3/TRBV12-4
D: -
J: TRBJ2-3
size: -

CDR3: CASSLVAGMTEPFF
DNA: TGCGCCAGCAGCTTGGTTGCAGGGATGACTGAACCTTTCTTT
V: TRBV5-1
D: -
J: TRBJ1-1
size: -

CDR3: CASRTDSPYGYTF
DNA: TGTGCCAGCAGGACCGACAGTCCCTATGGCTACACCTTC
V: TRBV28
D: -
J: TRBJ1-2
size: -

CDR3: CASSEASGGFGEQFF
DNA: TGTGCCAGCAGTGAAGCTAGCGGGGGCTTCGGTGAGCAGTTCTTC
V: TRBV2
D: TRBD2
J: TRBJ2-1
size: -

CDR3: CASSGWTGAGNTIYF
DNA: TGTGCCAGCAGCGGATGGACAGGGGCAGGAAACACCATATATTTT
V: TRBV9
D: TRBD1
J: TRBJ1-3
size: -

CDR3: CASSPTRDNEQFF
DNA: TGTGCCAGCAGCCCCACAAGAGACAATGAGCAGTTCTTC
V: TRBV3-1
D: -
J: TRBJ2-1
size: -

CDR3: CATSDAGTTPTETQYF
DNA: TGTGCCACCAGTGATGCCGGGACAACTCCCACGGAGACCCAGTACTTC
V: TRBV24-1
D: -
J: TRBJ2-5
size: -

CDR3: CASSPLPRESGIYTDTQYF
DNA: TGTGCCAGCAGTCCCCTACCTAGGGAGAGCGGGATTTACACAGATACGCAGTATTTT
V: TRBV12-3/TRBV12-4
D: TRBD2
J: TRBJ2-3
size: -

CDR3: CASSLDLWAGENGHEQFF
DNA: TGTGCCAGCAGCCTGGATTTATGGGCGGGAGAGAACGGTCATGAGCAGTTCTTC
V: TRBV5-6
D: TRBD2
J: TRBJ2-1
size: many

CDR3: CSARGLLWTGSYEQYF
DNA: TGCAGTGCTAGAGGTTTGTTGTGGACAGGGTCCTACGAGCAGTACTTC
V: TRBV20-1
D: TRBD1
J: TRBJ2-7
size: -

CDR3: CTSTPDRDSEAFF
DNA: TGCACCAGCACCCCTGACCGGGACAGTGAAGCTTTCTTT
V: TRBV5-1
D: TRBD1
J: TRBJ1-1
size: -

CDR3: CATSRGTRYGYTF
DNA: TGTGCCACCAGCAGAGGAACCCGCTATGGCTACACCTTC
V: TRBV15
D: -
J: TRBJ1-2
size: few

CDR3: CSARRTPNYEQYF
DNA: TGCAGTGCTAGAAGGACACCTAACTACGAGCAGTACTTC
V: TRBV20-1
D: -
J: TRBJ2-7
size: -

CDR3: CASSLSRTQETQYF
DNA: TGTGCCAGCAGCTTATCCAGGACCCAAGAGACCCAGTACTTC
V: TRBV7-2
D: -
J: TRBJ2-5
size: many

CDR3: CASRDRNTIYF
DNA: TGTGCCAGCAGAGACCGAAACACCATATATTTT
V: TRBV6-6
D: -
J: TRBJ1-3
size: few

CDR3: CASSDLQEVGTDTQYF
DNA: TGTGCCAGCAGTGATTTACAGGAAGTTGGAACAGATACGCAGTATTTT
V: TRBV12-3/TRBV12-4
D: -
J: TRBJ2-3
size: -

CDR3: CSADSRGLADEQFF
DNA: TGCAGCGCAGATTCCCGAGGACTAGCGGATGAGCAGTTCTTC
V: TRBV29-1
D: TRBD2
J: TRBJ2-1
size: many